This T cell receptor beta chain was found in a study of blood T cell repertoires in COVID-19. The authors' processing: Cell counts per sample came from amplifying reference gene primers. The assay was immunoSEQ multiplex PCR, and TCRdb's table has in-frame clones only and misses some. D and trimming come from the DNA, and the V and J calls and clone size come from that table. The table records roughly 250,000 clones, around 82% of them present only once. The germline CDR1 and CDR2 sequences are SGHKS and YYEKEE (reference sequence). V shed 0 bases, J shed 2 bases, and the junction held 2 bases outside the gene matches. The length of the CDR3 is 15 residues.

The chain is built from TRBV5-5 and TRBJ2-1, with 7 bases that match TRBD2. Sequencing was done on a sample of peripheral blood. This clonotype was sampled from a human donor in a cohort sampled during active COVID-19. In DNA, the CDR3 is TGTGCCAGCAGCTTGGGCGGGGGTACCTACAATGAGCAGTTCTTC. Translating it yields CASSLGGGTYNEQFF.